This is a list of T cell receptor beta chains from one sample in a study of identical twins. MiXCR, run by TCRdb on the 5' RACE reads, gives a single entry per CDR3 protein. The sample contains a few hundred thousand distinct CDR3 sequences, roughly 8.6% of which appear only once. These data are also associated with another study on yellow fever vaccine responses in identical twins.

The sequencing sample was made of CD8+ T cells sorted from blood. The receptors shown here come from a woman between 18 and 30 years old in good health. Both conserved end residues are part of each CDR3. A D gene is named only where the DNA matches it firmly. Clone sizes are given selectively: once, few, many, or a class where the clone is expanded.

V gene	D gene	clone size	J gene	CDR3 protein	CDR3 DNA
TRBV29-1	.	few	TRBJ1-1	CSAPGPTEAFF	TGCAGCGCCCCTGGACCCACTGAAGCTTTCTTT
TRBV2	.	few	TRBJ2-7	CASRTVSSYEQYF	TGTGCCAGCAGGACGGTGAGCTCCTACGAGCAGTACTTC
TRBV29-1	.	few	TRBJ1-2	CSFTEDTGSYGYTF	TGCAGCTTCACCGAAGATACAGGGAGCTATGGCTACACCTTC
TRBV12-5	TRBD2	many	TRBJ2-1	CASGSGTSPVANEQFF	TGTGCTAGTGGTTCCGGGACTAGCCCGGTGGCCAATGAGCAGTTCTTC
TRBV7-8	.	many	TRBJ2-3	CASSSSTGTYTDTQYF	TGTGCCAGCAGCTCCTCAACCGGGACTTACACAGATACGCAGTATTTT
TRBV15	.	.	TRBJ2-2	CATSRGEQTTGELFF	TGTGCCACCAGCAGAGGGGAACAGACCACCGGGGAGCTGTTTTTT
TRBV12-3/TRBV12-4	TRBD2	many	TRBJ2-2	CASSYGRLALNTGELFF	TGTGCCAGCAGTTACGGGAGACTAGCTTTGAACACCGGGGAGCTGTTTTTT
TRBV9	.	few	TRBJ2-1	CASSAGVGTEQFF	TGTGCCAGCAGCGCCGGGGTCGGGACAGAGCAGTTCTTC
TRBV12-3/TRBV12-4	TRBD1	.	TRBJ2-3	CASSSSTGGGQYF	TGTGCCAGCAGTTCATCCACAGGGGGCGGGCAGTATTTT
TRBV9	TRBD2	many	TRBJ2-5	CASSSPGTSGKETQYF	TGTGCCAGCAGCTCTCCCGGGACTAGCGGAAAAGAGACCCAGTACTTC
TRBV27	.	few	TRBJ2-3	CASSQGDLYALDTQYF	TGTGCCAGCAGCCAAGGCGACCTCTACGCACTTGATACGCAGTATTTT
TRBV7-3	TRBD1	few	TRBJ2-3	CASSLSARTGNTDTQYF	TGTGCCAGCAGCTTAAGTGCGCGGACAGGAAACACAGATACGCAGTATTTT
TRBV20-1	TRBD1	many	TRBJ1-1	CSARDRDSYTEAFF	TGCAGTGCTAGAGATCGGGACAGCTACACTGAAGCTTTCTTT
TRBV20-1	TRBD2	many	TRBJ2-2	CSARDLGGSNTGELFF	TGCAGTGCTAGAGATCTCGGCGGGAGTAACACCGGGGAGCTGTTTTTT
TRBV16	.	few	TRBJ1-2	CASSQSWGAQDYTF	TGTGCCAGCAGCCAATCATGGGGGGCGCAGGACTACACCTTC
TRBV11-2	.	many	TRBJ2-4	CASSLEGIDVAKNIQYF	TGTGCCAGCAGCTTAGAGGGGATTGATGTAGCCAAAAACATTCAGTACTTC
TRBV27	.	few	TRBJ2-3	CATSPGELSTDTQYF	TGTGCCACCTCCCCCGGGGAGTTGTCCACAGATACGCAGTATTTT
TRBV4-1	TRBD2	many	TRBJ2-3	CASSQAASGRGADTQYF	TGCGCCAGCAGCCAAGCGGCTAGCGGGAGGGGGGCAGATACGCAGTATTTT
TRBV11-2	TRBD2	few	TRBJ2-3	CASSLVAGLAGGLDTQYF	TGTGCCAGCAGCTTAGTTGCGGGACTAGCGGGAGGGCTCGATACGCAGTATTTT
TRBV7-9	.	many	TRBJ2-7	CASTSFSYEQYF	TGTGCCAGCACATCGTTCTCCTACGAGCAGTACTTC
TRBV29-1	.	many	TRBJ1-3	CSVEMSPSGNTIYF	TGCAGCGTTGAGATGAGCCCCTCTGGAAACACCATATATTTT
TRBV20-1	TRBD1	many	TRBJ2-1	CSARETGTYNEQFF	TGCAGTGCTAGGGAGACAGGGACCTACAATGAGCAGTTCTTC
TRBV18	.	few	TRBJ2-7	CASSSGPNSYEQYF	TGTGCCAGCTCATCGGGACCGAATTCCTACGAGCAGTACTTC
TRBV6-5	.	.	TRBJ2-2	CASSLNWGTNTGELFF	TGTGCCAGCAGTTTGAACTGGGGTACGAACACCGGGGAGCTGTTTTTT
TRBV3-1	.	.	TRBJ2-1	CASSLGPINEQFF	TGTGCCAGCAGCCTAGGACCCATCAATGAGCAGTTCTTC
TRBV7-3	.	.	TRBJ2-7	CASSLNRGKAYEQYF	TGTGCCAGCAGCTTAAATAGGGGCAAAGCCTACGAGCAGTACTTC
TRBV7-3	.	.	TRBJ2-3	CASSAGLYTDTQYF	TGTGCCAGCAGCGCCGGGTTATACACAGATACGCAGTATTTT
TRBV12-3/TRBV12-4	TRBD2	.	TRBJ2-2	CASSFAGGYGTGELFF	TGTGCCAGCAGTTTCGCGGGAGGGTATGGCACCGGGGAGCTGTTTTTT
TRBV7-3	.	.	TRBJ2-1	CASSLSSGKLEYEQFF	TGTGCCAGCAGCTTATCTTCAGGAAAACTTGAATATGAGCAGTTCTTC
TRBV5-6	TRBD2	.	TRBJ2-1	CASSLGGGGVEQFF	TGTGCCAGCAGCTTGGGGGGCGGGGGTGTGGAGCAGTTCTTC
TRBV4-3	.	few	TRBJ2-7	CASSQDLSGPYEQYF	TGCGCCAGCAGCCAAGATCTGTCGGGGCCCTACGAGCAGTACTTC
TRBV27	.	many	TRBJ2-3	CASRDSSTDTQYF	TGTGCCAGCAGGGACTCCTCCACAGATACGCAGTATTTT
TRBV4-3	TRBD1	.	TRBJ2-7	CASSRDRNYEQYF	TGCGCCAGCAGCCGGGACAGGAACTACGAGCAGTACTTC
TRBV24-1	.	few	TRBJ2-7	CATLIYEQYF	TGTGCCACCCTCATCTACGAGCAGTACTTC
TRBV27	TRBD2	many	TRBJ2-1	CASSFEGGRGLAGNLGDYNEQFF	TGTGCCAGCAGTTTTGAGGGGGGCCGGGGGCTAGCGGGGAATTTAGGTGACTACAATGAGCAGTTCTTC
TRBV19	.	few	TRBJ2-3	CASSWRTSTDTQYF	TGTGCCAGTAGTTGGCGTACTAGCACAGATACGCAGTATTTT
TRBV27	.	many	TRBJ2-7	CASSPRTENYEQYF	TGTGCCAGCAGTCCTCGGACCGAGAACTACGAGCAGTACTTC
TRBV28	.	many	TRBJ2-7	CASTGMEYEQYF	TGTGCCAGTACAGGGATGGAGTACGAGCAGTACTTC
TRBV29-1	TRBD2	many	TRBJ2-3	CSVQPEYPGGGRSADTQYF	TGCAGCGTCCAACCAGAGTATCCAGGCGGCGGGAGGTCGGCAGATACGCAGTATTTT
TRBV6-1	TRBD2	.	TRBJ2-1	CASWGPWTSGAYNEQFF	TGTGCCAGCTGGGGACCGTGGACTAGCGGGGCCTACAATGAGCAGTTCTTC
TRBV29-1	.	many	TRBJ2-3	CSVAGSSTDTQYF	TGCAGCGTGGCTGGGAGTAGCACAGATACGCAGTATTTT
TRBV19	.	few	TRBJ2-3	CASSARLVTDTQYF	TGTGCCAGTAGTGCCCGACTAGTGACAGATACGCAGTATTTT
TRBV20-1	TRBD2	many	TRBJ2-7	CSARAQREFYEQYF	TGCAGTGCTAGAGCCCAGCGGGAATTCTACGAGCAGTACTTC
TRBV11-2	.	.	TRBJ2-7	CASSHGQFQSSYEQYF	TGTGCCAGCAGCCATGGACAGTTCCAAAGCTCCTACGAGCAGTACTTC
TRBV21-1	.	few	TRBJ2-7	CASSARTGVEQYF	TGTGCCAGCAGCGCGCGGACAGGAGTCGAGCAGTACTTC
TRBV5-1	.	many	TRBJ1-2	CASSVYREDGYGYTF	TGCGCCAGCAGCGTATACAGGGAGGACGGCTATGGCTACACCTTC
TRBV29-1	.	many	TRBJ2-7	CSVEAASYEQYF	TGCAGCGTTGAGGCGGCTTCCTACGAGCAGTACTTC
TRBV7-9	.	few	TRBJ2-3	CASSSTDTDTQYF	TGTGCCAGCAGCTCGACAGACACAGATACGCAGTATTTT
TRBV6-2/TRBV6-3	TRBD2	.	TRBJ2-5	CASSTRGLAGETQYF	TGTGCCAGCAGTACTAGGGGACTAGCTGGAGAGACCCAGTACTTC
TRBV29-1	.	.	TRBJ2-7	CSGTGMGGEQYF	TGCAGCGGGACGGGAATGGGCGGCGAGCAGTACTTC
TRBV5-6	.	few	TRBJ2-7	CASSLVLAAGEQYF	TGTGCCAGCAGCTTGGTACTTGCGGCGGGAGAGCAGTACTTC